This T cell receptor (beta chain) derives from a study of T cells in localized non-small cell lung cancer. Notes on the study in general: Of the top 100 tumor clones, median roughly 60 were in adjacent lung, about 26 among its top 100. Uninvolved nearby lung showed the greatest T cell clonality, exceeding that found in tumor.

As for this clone: Its specificity is not known.

Profiling relied on immunoSEQ multiplex PCR, and the TCRdb table lists in-frame clones only, not all of them. The data contain about 91,000 clones, approximately 90% of them singletons. The CDR3 is 14 amino acids. The germline V and J ends were trimmed by 1 base and 4 bases, with 8 bases remaining between them. Germline lookup yields CDR1 SGHTA and CDR2 FQGNSA. The source is a man between 40 and 69 years old with stage I squamous cell lung carcinoma. The chain has TRBV7-2 and TRBJ2-1; no reliable D call. The specimen was peripheral blood, collected before any cancer treatment. CDR3 coding DNA: TGTGCCAGCAGCTTAGATTTCGGATACAATGAGCAGTTCTTC. This gives the protein CASSLDFGYNEQFF.